The next 20 T cell receptor beta chains were all read from a single sample in a study of T cell responses to AZD1222 COVID-19 vaccine. Only in-frame clones appear in the TCRdb table, and some are missing; sequencing was by immunoSEQ multiplex PCR. The sample carries 150,000 to 200,000 clones, 87% recorded once. Source: peripheral blood, taken on day 0 of MenACWY control vaccination. These receptors were taken from an adult in good health.

The chain has TRBV4-2 and TRBJ1-2; 11 nucleotides agree with TRBD1. V gave up 4 bases and J gave up 4 bases; unmatched junction bases: 11. Germline loops: CDR1 LGHNA, CDR2 YNFKEQ. CDR3 size: 17 residues. CDR3 sequence: CASSRLGPGQGVYGYTF. Here the CDR3 DNA reads TGTGCCAGCAGCCGACTCGGACCGGGACAGGGGGTCTATGGCTACACCTTC.

This clone has a handful of counts. The V gene is TRBV11-3, the J gene TRBJ1-6, with D perhaps TRBD1 (6 bases). Germline assignment: CDR1 SGHNT and CDR2 YENEEA. The CDR3 spans 14 residues. Trimming left V 0 bases short and J 6 bases short, with 6 bases between. CDR3 DNA: TGTGCCAGCAGCTTAGAAGGGGGTAATTCACCCCTCCACTTT. Protein product: CASSLEGGNSPLHF.

This sequence joins TRBV6-1 and TRBJ1-5, with a weak D call TRBD1 (5 bases). V was cut by 0 bases and J by 7 bases, with 7 bases left in between. The CDR3 runs to 13 residues. Germline CDR1 MNHNS, CDR2 SASEGT. Here the CDR3 DNA reads TGTGCCAGCAGTGAAGCGTGGGGCCAGCCCCAGCATTTT. It is translated as CASSEAWGQPQHF.

The sample holds a few counts of this clone. The V call is TRBV4-3, the J call TRBJ1-5; D might be TRBD1 (5 bases). Trimming removed 4 bases at V and 0 bases at J, with 10 bases between. Germline V lookup: CDR1 LGHNA, CDR2 YSLEER. The CDR3 runs to 15 residues. This CDR3 is CASSPKGDSNQPQHF. The CDR3 DNA is TGCGCCAGCAGCCCGAAAGGGGATAGCAATCAGCCCCAGCATTTT.

The J gene is TRBJ2-3, the V gene TRBV19, with a possible D match to TRBD2 (5 bases). The germline gives CDR1 LNHDA, CDR2 SQIVND (reference sequence). Deletions cut 0 bases from V and 1 base from J, with 14 bases between. The CDR3 contains 17 residues. CDR3 nucleotide sequence: TGTGCCAGTAGTATAGATGGTCTAGCTCTTGGCACAGATACGCAGTATTTT. The encoded protein is CASSIDGLALGTDTQYF.

The table lists this clone with a count of one. This chain joins TRBV9 and TRBJ1-4; no clear D gene. V lost 3 bases and J 0 bases, leaving 9 bases between the germline ends. CDR1 and CDR2 (germline): SGDLS, YYNGEE. The CDR3 has 15 amino acids. The CDR3 DNA follows: TGTGCCAGCAGCGCCAACTTTGCAACTAATGAAAAACTGTTTTTT. Protein: CASSANFATNEKLFF.

This clone turned up a few times. This chain connects TRBV9 to TRBJ2-7, with 7 bases identical to TRBD1. CDR1 and CDR2 (germline): SGDLS, YYNGEE. The CDR3 has 14 residues. The trim removed 1 base at V and 6 bases at J, leaving 7 bases unmatched. Here the CDR3 reads CASSVQQGPGEQYF. The CDR3 nucleotides are TGTGCCAGCAGCGTACAACAGGGGCCCGGCGAGCAGTACTTC.

The V gene is TRBV27, the J gene TRBJ2-7; D unresolved. Trimming removed 5 bases at V and 2 bases at J, with 13 bases between. The CDR3 consists of 14 residues. CDR1 MNHEY and CDR2 SMNVEV come from the germline V gene (reference sequence). CDR3 DNA: TGTGCCAGCAGTCTAAGGACCCCTACCTACGAGCAGTACTTC. It yields the protein CASSLRTPTYEQYF.

The chain links TRBV18 to TRBJ2-7; possibly TRBD1 for D (6 bases). The V gene lost 0 bases and the J gene lost 4 bases, with 13 bases spanning the gap. CDR1 is KGHSH and CDR2 is LQKENI in the germline V gene. The CDR3 is 15 amino acids. The CDR3 DNA is TGTGCCAGCTCACCACCGAGCCAGGGGAAATACGAGCAGTACTTC. This encodes CASSPPSQGKYEQYF.

The chain combines TRBV7-8 with TRBJ2-3; 7 bases are a match to TRBD1. The CDR3 has 20 residues. The V gene end was trimmed by 5 bases and the J gene end by 0 bases; junction bases not matched to a gene: 20. Looked up from germline, CDR1 is SGHVS and CDR2 is FQNEAQ. CDR3 in amino acids: CASSTIRTGIGIWSTDTQYF. The CDR3, as DNA: TGTGCCAGCAGCACAATACGGACAGGCATAGGCATATGGAGCACAGATACGCAGTATTTT.

The table lists this clone with a few counts. This rearrangement joins TRBV28 to TRBJ2-7; weak D call: TRBD1 (6 bases). The CDR3 sequence is 12 residues long. CDR1 and CDR2 from the germline V gene are MDHEN and SYDVKM. Trimming shortened V by 9 bases and J by 4 bases, and 13 bases separated the two germline ends. The CDR3 nucleotides are TGTGCCAGTACGCAGGGGTTTTACGAGCAGTACTTC. Translation: CASTQGFYEQYF.

The chain couples TRBV5-1 to TRBJ2-7; possibly TRBD1 or TRBD2 for D (5 bases each). V lost 1 base, J lost 0 bases, and 11 bases lay in between. Germline V gives CDR1 SGHRS, CDR2 YFSETQ. CDR3 length: 15 amino acids. The CDR3 loop reads CASSLIGGNSYEQYF. The CDR3 DNA follows: TGCGCCAGCAGCTTGATTGGGGGAAACTCCTACGAGCAGTACTTC. Combining the CDR3 with reference TRBV5-1 and TRBJ2-7 gives the whole variable domain KAGVTQTPRYLIKTRGQQVTLSCSPISGHRSVSWYQQTPGQGLQFLFEYFSETQRNKGNFPGRFSGRQFSNSRSEMNVSTLELGDSALYLCASSLIGGNSYEQYFGPGTRLTVT.

This chain links TRBV6-5 with TRBJ1-1; D not resolved. From germline, CDR1 is MNHEY and CDR2 SVGAGI. This CDR3 has 12 amino acids. V was clipped by 7 bases and J by 4 bases, with 10 bases between them. CDR3 region: CASTPSLTEAFF. Here the CDR3 DNA reads TGTGCCAGCACACCGAGCCTCACTGAAGCTTTCTTT.

This clone appeared a few times. The rearrangement uses TRBV6-1 and TRBJ2-5; D is uncertain. The length of the CDR3 is 12 residues. V was trimmed by 1 base and J by 4 bases, leaving 4 bases between them. Per the germline V gene, CDR1 is MNHNS and CDR2 is SASEGT. The CDR3 protein is CASSEDRETQYF. DNA for the CDR3: TGTGCCAGCAGTGAAGACCGAGAGACCCAGTACTTC.

The gene calls are TRBV3-1 (or the pseudogene TRBV3-2) and TRBJ2-7, with 10 bases lining up with TRBD2. The V gene end was trimmed by 0 bases and the J gene end by 4 bases; junction bases not matched to a gene: 6. The CDR3 runs to 16 residues. CDR1 LGHDT and CDR2 YNNKEL come from the germline V gene (reference sequence). The CDR3 sequence: CASSQDWGLATYEQYF. The CDR3 coding sequence is TGTGCCAGCAGCCAAGATTGGGGACTAGCGACGTACGAGCAGTACTTC.

This clone was seen once. The V gene is TRBV11-3, the J gene TRBJ2-2, with D maybe TRBD1 (6 bases). The germline V gene encodes CDR1 SGHNT and CDR2 YENEEA. The CDR3 extends over 16 amino acids. V gave up 1 base and J gave up 3 bases, with 12 bases separating them. The DNA of the CDR3 is TGTGCCAGCAGCTTAGGGGCAGGGGTGGACACCGGGGAGCTGTTTTTT. Its translation: CASSLGAGVDTGELFF.

The V and J genes are TRBV4-2 and TRBJ2-3; 8 nucleotides align to TRBD2. V trimming: 3 bases; J trimming: 6 bases; junction bases outside the gene matches: 8. The CDR3 length is 15 residues. Germline values: CDR1 LGHNA, CDR2 YNFKEQ. The CDR3 here is CASSQGGAGDDTQYF. CDR3 DNA: TGTGCCAGCAGCCAGGGGGGAGCGGGAGACGATACGCAGTATTTT.

The V gene is TRBV7-2, the J gene TRBJ2-5; TRBD1 or TRBD2 may be the D gene (6 bases each). Germline CDR1 is SGHTA and CDR2 is FQGNSA. The V and J ends lost 3 bases and 4 bases respectively, with 15 bases between them. The CDR3 runs to 15 residues. For the CDR3, the DNA is TGTGCCAGCAGCTTCCAACCGGGGGCTTTAGAGACCCAGTACTTC. Its protein is CASSFQPGALETQYF.

The V call is TRBV12-3 or TRBV12-4, the J call TRBJ2-3; the D is unclear. This CDR3 is built from 12 residues. V lost 5 bases to trimming and J lost 2 bases, with 5 bases between them. This CDR3 is CASSLNTDTQYF. CDR3 DNA sequence: TGTGCCAGCAGTCTAAACACAGATACGCAGTATTTT.

This chain uses TRBV2 with TRBJ2-1, with D possibly being TRBD2 (6 bases). Trimming shortened V by 5 bases and J by 6 bases, and 17 bases separated the two germline ends. CDR1 and CDR2 from the germline V gene are SNHLY and FYNNEI. There are 15 residues in the CDR3. DNA of the CDR3: TGTGCCAGCAGTTCCACGGGGGTCGGGGCCAATGAGCAGTTCTTC. Translating it yields CASSSTGVGANEQFF.